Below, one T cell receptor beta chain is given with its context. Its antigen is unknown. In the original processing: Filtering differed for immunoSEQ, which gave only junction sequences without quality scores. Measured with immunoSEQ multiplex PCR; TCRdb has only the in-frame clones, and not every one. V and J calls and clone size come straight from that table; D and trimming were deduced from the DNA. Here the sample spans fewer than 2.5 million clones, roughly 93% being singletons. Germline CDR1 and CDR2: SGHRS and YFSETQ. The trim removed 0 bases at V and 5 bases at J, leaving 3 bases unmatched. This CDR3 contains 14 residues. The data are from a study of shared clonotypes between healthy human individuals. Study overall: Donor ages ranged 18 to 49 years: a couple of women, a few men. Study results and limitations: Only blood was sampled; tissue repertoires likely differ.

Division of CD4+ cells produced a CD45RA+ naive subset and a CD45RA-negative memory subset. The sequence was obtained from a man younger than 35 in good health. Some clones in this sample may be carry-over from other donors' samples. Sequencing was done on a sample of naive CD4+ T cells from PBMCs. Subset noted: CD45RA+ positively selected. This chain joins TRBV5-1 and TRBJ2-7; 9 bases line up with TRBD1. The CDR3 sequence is CASSLGQGVDEQYF. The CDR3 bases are TGCGCCAGCAGCTTGGGACAGGGGGTTGACGAGCAGTACTTC.